Included here is one T cell receptor beta chain sequence, with context. What it binds is not known. CDR1 and CDR2 from the germline V gene are SGHRS and YFSETQ. The J segment lost 2 bases and the V segment lost 8 bases, leaving 6 bases of the junction unmatched. This CDR3 is built from 13 residues. This record belongs to a study of PD-L1 blockade in urothelial cancer. Study as a whole: Intravenous atezolizumab, 1,200 mg every 3 weeks, was begun by patients at some point between 2012 and 2014. Between 0 and 3 chemotherapy regimens preceded treatment for each patient.

TCRdb's copy holds only in-frame clones and misses some; the assay was immunoSEQ multiplex PCR. Here the sample spans approximately 71,000 clones, about 89% being singletons. General observations from the study: In blood sampled pretreatment, TCR clonality below the median predicted better survival.

The sequence came from a man in his 60s with urothelial cancer. The starting material was PBMCs, obtained around atezolizumab (anti-PD-L1) treatment. J is TRBJ2-7 and V is TRBV5-1; 8 bases align to TRBD2. The CDR3 loop is CASQREFPYEQYF. The CDR3 DNA reads as TGCGCCAGTCAGCGGGAGTTTCCCTACGAGCAGTACTTC.